This record covers a single T cell receptor beta chain. From germline, CDR1 is SGDLS and CDR2 YYNGEE. The V gene end was trimmed by 4 bases and the J gene end by 11 bases; junction bases not matched to a gene: 7. CDR3 length equals 13 residues. This entry belongs to a study of OX40 agonist ivuxolimab in advanced cancers. Sequenced by immunoSEQ multiplex PCR; TCRdb stores in-frame clones only, minus some. The data contain fewer than 50,000 clones, around 90% of them singletons. The source is an adult with an advanced solid tumor such as melanoma, head and neck, liver or kidney cancer. This material consisted of CD4+ or CD8+ T cells sorted from blood, taken in a trial of the OX40 agonist ivuxolimab. The chain has TRBV9 and TRBJ2-1, with 9 bases matching TRBD2. The CDR3 DNA follows: TGTGCCAGCAGCTCCGGACTAGCGACCCAGCAGTTCTTC. This gives the protein CASSSGLATQQFF.